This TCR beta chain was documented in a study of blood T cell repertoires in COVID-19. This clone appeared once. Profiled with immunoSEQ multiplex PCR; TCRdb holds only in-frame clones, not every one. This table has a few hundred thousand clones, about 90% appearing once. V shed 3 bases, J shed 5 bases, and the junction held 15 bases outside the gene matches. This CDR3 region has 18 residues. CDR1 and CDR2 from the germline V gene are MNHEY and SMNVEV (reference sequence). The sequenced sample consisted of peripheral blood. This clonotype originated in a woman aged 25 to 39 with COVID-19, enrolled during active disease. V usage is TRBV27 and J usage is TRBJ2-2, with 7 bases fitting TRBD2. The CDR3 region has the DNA TGTGCCAGCAGTTTTCGGCCCCTCGCCGGGGGGAAGACCGGGGAGCTGTTTTTT. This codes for CASSFRPLAGGKTGELFF.